The rows below give T cell receptor beta chains drawn from one sample of a study of shared clonotypes between healthy human individuals. Here immunoSEQ multiplex PCR was the method, and the copy in TCRdb shows in-frame clones only, minus some. The sample lists approximately 740,000 clones, 90% to 95% seen once, with approximately 25% in the top ten. Sequencing was performed on naive CD8+ T cells sorted from blood. The source of these receptors is a man aged 25-40 years in good health. CDR3s include the opening cysteine and the closing phenylalanine or tryptophan. A D gene is named only where the DNA matches it firmly. Clone size is stated in some rows and not others, as once, few, many or a class when expanded.

CDR3nt | CDR3aa | d_gene | j_gene | v_gene | abundance
TGCAGCGTTGAAGGGGGTAGCGGGAGCAGCGAGACCCAGTACTTC | CSVEGGSGSSETQYF | TRBD2 | TRBJ2-5 | TRBV29-1 | NA
TGTGCCAGCTCACCACCGGATACCTATCAGCCCCAGCATTTT | CASSPPDTYQPQHF | NA | TRBJ1-5 | TRBV18 | NA
TGTGCCAGCAGCTTAGCCGCCCCTACAGGCGGGAGGCCCGAGCAGTACTTC | CASSLAAPTGGRPEQYF | TRBD2 | TRBJ2-7 | TRBV7-2 | NA
TGTGCCAGCAGCAAAAGAGGGTTTCAAGAGACCCAGTACTTC | CASSKRGFQETQYF | NA | TRBJ2-5 | TRBV7-6 | NA
TGTGCCAGCTCACCTCCCGGGACAAACACCGGGGAGCTGTTTTTT | CASSPPGTNTGELFF | NA | TRBJ2-2 | TRBV18 | NA
TGTGCCAGCAGCTTAGACCCGTCTCGACTAGCGGGAGGCAATGAGCAGTTCTTC | CASSLDPSRLAGGNEQFF | TRBD2 | TRBJ2-1 | TRBV11-2 | NA
TGCGCCAGCGCCCTCGGGACGCCCTACGAGCAGTACTTC | CASALGTPYEQYF | NA | TRBJ2-7 | TRBV5-1 | NA
TGTGCCTGGACCCCTAGCAGCACAGATACGCAGTATTTT | CAWTPSSTDTQYF | NA | TRBJ2-3 | TRBV30 | NA
TGTGCCAGTAGTCCGGACTTGGCTAGCACAGATACGCAGTATTTT | CASSPDLASTDTQYF | NA | TRBJ2-3 | TRBV19 | NA
TGTGCCAGCAGTGAAGGACTGGGACACCCCTACGAGCAGTACTTC | CASSEGLGHPYEQYF | NA | TRBJ2-7 | TRBV2 | NA
TGTGCCAGCAGTAGACCGGGACAGGGATCCTACGAGCAGTACTTC | CASSRPGQGSYEQYF | TRBD1 | TRBJ2-7 | TRBV6-1 | NA
TGTGCCAGCAGTGAACCGGGACTAGCGTCCGAGCAGTACTTC | CASSEPGLASEQYF | TRBD2 | TRBJ2-7 | TRBV2 | NA
TGTGCCAGCAGCCCCTCACTAGCGGGAGGGCCTCTCACCGGGGAGCTGTTTTTT | CASSPSLAGGPLTGELFF | TRBD2 | TRBJ2-2 | TRBV7-6 | once
TGTGCCAGCAGCGCTGGGGTAGATGAAGCTTTCTTT | CASSAGVDEAFF | NA | TRBJ1-1 | TRBV11-2 | NA
TGTGCCAGCAGCGGACAGACAGCGAATGAAAAACTGTTTTTT | CASSGQTANEKLFF | NA | TRBJ1-4 | TRBV9 | once
TGTGCCACCAGCAGAGAATGGGGGCTGAACACTGAAGCTTTCTTT | CATSREWGLNTEAFF | NA | TRBJ1-1 | TRBV15 | NA
TGCGCCAGCAGCCAAGACCCCCGCAATGAGCAGTTCTTC | CASSQDPRNEQFF | NA | TRBJ2-1 | TRBV4-1 | once
TGTGCCAGCTATAGCGGGAGACAAGAGACCCAGTACTTC | CASYSGRQETQYF | TRBD2 | TRBJ2-5 | TRBV27 | once
TGTGCCAGCAGTGCGGGGGTACAGTTCTTC | CASSAGVQFF | NA | TRBJ2-1 | TRBV2 | NA
TGTGCCAGCAGCTTAAGGGCGGGACACGACATTTTAATCTCCGGTGGCTACACCTTC | CASSLRAGHDILISGGYTF | NA | TRBJ1-2 | TRBV13 | NA
TGCAGCGTTGACGATGGGGAGCAGTACTTC | CSVDDGEQYF | NA | TRBJ2-7 | TRBV29-1 | NA
TGTGCCAGCAGTAATCAGGGTTTGGCCAAAAACATTCAGTACTTC | CASSNQGLAKNIQYF | NA | TRBJ2-4 | TRBV5-6 | NA
TGTGCCAGCAGCCCTCCGGGACAGGGGAAAGAAAAACTGTTTTTT | CASSPPGQGKEKLFF | TRBD1 | TRBJ1-4 | TRBV11-2 | NA
TGTGCCAGCAGCCCAGAAGGAGATACGCAGTATTTT | CASSPEGDTQYF | NA | TRBJ2-3 | TRBV27 | NA
TGTGCCAGTAATTCGATGTCAGCTGTAGGTGAGCAGTACTTC | CASNSMSAVGEQYF | NA | TRBJ2-7 | TRBV19 | NA
TGTGCCAGCAGTTACGATGGCAGATCCTACGAGCAGTACTTC | CASSYDGRSYEQYF | NA | TRBJ2-7 | TRBV6-6 | NA
TGCAGCGTCGGACGTTTGAACACTGAAGCTTTCTTT | CSVGRLNTEAFF | NA | TRBJ1-1 | TRBV29-1 | NA
TGTGCCAGCAGCTTTAAGGGGGAGCAGCCCCAGCATTTT | CASSFKGEQPQHF | NA | TRBJ1-5 | TRBV7-4 | NA
TGTGCCAGCACCCAAAGACCGGGGGTCACTGAAGCTTTCTTT | CASTQRPGVTEAFF | NA | TRBJ1-1 | TRBV14 | NA
TGTGCCAGCAGGTCCCCTGTCCTCGGGAGGGGTAGTGAGACCCAGTACTTC | CASRSPVLGRGSETQYF | TRBD2 | TRBJ2-5 | TRBV7-9 | once
TGCGCCAGCAGCCATGGACTAGCGGCTAGCACAGATACGCAGTATTTT | CASSHGLAASTDTQYF | TRBD2 | TRBJ2-3 | TRBV4-3 | once
TGTGCCAGCAGCGTAAGCCAGGGCTTGAACACCGGGGAGCTGTTTTTT | CASSVSQGLNTGELFF | NA | TRBJ2-2 | TRBV7-9 | NA
TGCGCCAGCAGCCGGTTTGCCGGTGGACAGTCAGGAAACACCATATATTTT | CASSRFAGGQSGNTIYF | NA | TRBJ1-3 | TRBV5-1 | NA
TGTGCCAGCAGTCCGTCGGGGTTGGGTGAAAAACTGTTTTTT | CASSPSGLGEKLFF | NA | TRBJ1-4 | TRBV27 | NA